Detailed here is one T cell receptor beta chain. The junction and the germline gene differ at one end; a read error may be behind it. The sample comes from a study of OX40 agonist ivuxolimab in advanced cancers. The overall study: Patients were dosed with the agonistic anti-OX40 (CD134) antibody ivuxolimab. Three patients, one with hepatocellular carcinoma and two with cutaneous melanoma, achieved partial responses.

The protocol was immunoSEQ multiplex PCR, while the TCRdb copy is restricted to in-frame clones and leaves out a portion. The data show about 34,000 clones, 81% seen once. This receptor was taken from an adult with an advanced solid tumor such as melanoma, head and neck, liver or kidney cancer. This sample comprised CD4+ or CD8+ T cells sorted from blood, obtained in a trial of the OX40 agonist ivuxolimab.

CDR3 sequence: CASGVGLAGGKYNEQFF. The CDR3 bases are TGTGCCAGCGGCGTGGGACTAGCGGGGGGGAAATACAATGAGCAGTTCTTC. The V gene is TRBV9, the J gene TRBJ2-1, with 16 bases fitting TRBD2. This CDR3 is built from 17 residues. The V gene's germline CDR1 is SGDLS and CDR2 YYNGEE.